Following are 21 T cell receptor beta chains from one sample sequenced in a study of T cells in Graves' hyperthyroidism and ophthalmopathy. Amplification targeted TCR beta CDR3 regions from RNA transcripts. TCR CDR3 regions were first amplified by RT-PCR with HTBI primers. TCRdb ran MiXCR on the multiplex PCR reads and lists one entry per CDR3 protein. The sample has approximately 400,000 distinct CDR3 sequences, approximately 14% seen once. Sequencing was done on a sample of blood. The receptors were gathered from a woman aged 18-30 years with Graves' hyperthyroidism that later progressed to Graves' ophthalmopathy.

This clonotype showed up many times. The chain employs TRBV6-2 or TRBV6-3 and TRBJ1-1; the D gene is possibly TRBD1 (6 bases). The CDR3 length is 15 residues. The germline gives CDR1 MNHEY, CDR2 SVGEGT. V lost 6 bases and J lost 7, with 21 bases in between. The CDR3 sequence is CASRLKTGQSYEAFF. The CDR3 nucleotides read TGTGCCAGCAGACTGAAGACCGGACAGAGCTATGAAGCTTTCTTT.

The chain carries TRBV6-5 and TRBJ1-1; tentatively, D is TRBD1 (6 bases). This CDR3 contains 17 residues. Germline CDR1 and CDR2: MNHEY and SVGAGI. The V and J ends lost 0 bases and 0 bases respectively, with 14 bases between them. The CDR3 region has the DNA TGTGCCAGCAGTTACTCGATGTGGACAGAGGTGAACACTGAAGCTTTCTTT. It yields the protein CASSYSMWTEVNTEAFF.

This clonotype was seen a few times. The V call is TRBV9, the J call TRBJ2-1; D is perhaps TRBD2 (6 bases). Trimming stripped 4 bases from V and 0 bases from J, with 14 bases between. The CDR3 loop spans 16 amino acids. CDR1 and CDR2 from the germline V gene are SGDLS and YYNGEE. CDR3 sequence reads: CASSTRGLCSYNEQFF. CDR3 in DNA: TGTGCCAGCAGCACGCGGGGATTATGCTCCTACAATGAGCAGTTCTTC.

The CDR3 nucleotides are TGTGCCAGCAGAAAAACCGGGACAGGGGGCCGGGGCTACACCTTC. Protein: CASRKTGTGGRGYTF. This sequence joins TRBV28 and TRBJ1-2; 12 bases match TRBD1. The CDR3 totals 15 residues. V lost 6 bases and J lost 8; bases outside the gene matches: 10. Germline lookup yields CDR1 MDHEN and CDR2 SYDVKM.

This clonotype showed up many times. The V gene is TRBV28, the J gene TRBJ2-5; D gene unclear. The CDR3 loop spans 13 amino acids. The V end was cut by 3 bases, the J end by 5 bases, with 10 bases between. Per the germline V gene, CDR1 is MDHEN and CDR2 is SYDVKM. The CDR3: CASSLSQVETQYF. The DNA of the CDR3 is TGTGCCAGCAGTTTGTCTCAGGTGGAGACCCAGTACTTC.

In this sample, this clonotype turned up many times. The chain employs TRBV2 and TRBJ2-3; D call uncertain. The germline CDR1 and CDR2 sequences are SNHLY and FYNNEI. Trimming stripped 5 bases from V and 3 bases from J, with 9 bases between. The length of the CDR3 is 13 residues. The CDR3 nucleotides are TGTGCCAGCAGTCTACTGGGAACAGATACGCAGTATTTT. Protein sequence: CASSLLGTDTQYF.

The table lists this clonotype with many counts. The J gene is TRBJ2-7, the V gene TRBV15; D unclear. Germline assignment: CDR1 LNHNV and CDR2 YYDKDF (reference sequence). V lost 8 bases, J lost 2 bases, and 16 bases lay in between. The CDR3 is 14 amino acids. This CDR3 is CATALGRAAYEQYF. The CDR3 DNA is TGTGCCACCGCTCTAGGGCGAGCCGCCTACGAGCAGTACTTC.

The CDR3 loop reads CASSSGVWAKDYGYTF. The CDR3 DNA is TGTGCCAGCAGCTCAGGAGTTTGGGCCAAAGACTATGGCTACACCTTC. The V call is TRBV7-9, the J call TRBJ1-2; D remains ambiguous. The CDR3 is made up of 16 amino acids. Germline V gene data show CDR1 as SEHNR and CDR2 as FQNEAQ (reference sequence). Deletions cut 4 bases from V and 3 bases from J, with 18 bases between.

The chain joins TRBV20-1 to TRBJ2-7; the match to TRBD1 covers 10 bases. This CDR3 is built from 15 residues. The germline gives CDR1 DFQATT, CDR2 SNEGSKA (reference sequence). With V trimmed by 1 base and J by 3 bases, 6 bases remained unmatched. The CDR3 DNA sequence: TGCAGTGCTAGAGGGCGACAGGGGGCGATCTACGAGCAGTACTTC. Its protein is CSARGRQGAIYEQYF.

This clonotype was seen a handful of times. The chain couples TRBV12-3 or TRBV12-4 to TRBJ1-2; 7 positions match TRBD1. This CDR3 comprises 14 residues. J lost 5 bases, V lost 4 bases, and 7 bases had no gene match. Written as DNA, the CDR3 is TGTGCCAGCAGTTCCAGGGGGTCGGTTTATGGCTACACCTTC. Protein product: CASSSRGSVYGYTF.

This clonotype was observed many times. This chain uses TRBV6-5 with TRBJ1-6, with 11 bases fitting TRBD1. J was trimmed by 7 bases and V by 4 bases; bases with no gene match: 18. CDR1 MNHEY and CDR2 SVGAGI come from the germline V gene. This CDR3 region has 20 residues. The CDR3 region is CASSWVFLAGQGAGNSPLHF. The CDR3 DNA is TGTGCCAGCAGTTGGGTCTTTCTCGCCGGACAGGGGGCGGGGAATTCACCCCTCCACTTT.

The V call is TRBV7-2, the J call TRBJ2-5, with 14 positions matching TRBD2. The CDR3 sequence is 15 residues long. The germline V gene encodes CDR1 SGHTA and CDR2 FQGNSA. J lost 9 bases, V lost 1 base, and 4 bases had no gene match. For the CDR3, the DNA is TGTGCCAGCAGCTTAGGGGGGACTAGCGGGAGACCCCAGTACTTC. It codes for CASSLGGTSGRPQYF.

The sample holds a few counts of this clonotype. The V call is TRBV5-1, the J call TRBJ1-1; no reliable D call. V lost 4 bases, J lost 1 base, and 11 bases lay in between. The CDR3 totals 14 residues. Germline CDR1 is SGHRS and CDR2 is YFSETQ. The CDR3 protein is CASSTRYPNTEAFF. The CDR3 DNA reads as TGCGCCAGCAGCACACGATACCCGAACACTGAAGCTTTCTTT.

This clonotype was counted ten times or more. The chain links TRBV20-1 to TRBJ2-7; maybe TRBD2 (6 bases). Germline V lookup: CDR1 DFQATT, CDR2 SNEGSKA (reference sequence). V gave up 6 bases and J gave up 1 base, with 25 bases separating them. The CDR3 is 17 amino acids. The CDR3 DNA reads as TGCAGTGCCAATAACCCCGCGGGGAGGACTCTATCCTACGAGCAGTACTTC. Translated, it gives CSANNPAGRTLSYEQYF.

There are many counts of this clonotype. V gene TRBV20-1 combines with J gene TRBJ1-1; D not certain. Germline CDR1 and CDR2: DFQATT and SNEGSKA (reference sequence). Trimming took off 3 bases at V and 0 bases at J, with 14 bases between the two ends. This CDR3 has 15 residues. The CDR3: CSARDASPLNTEAFF. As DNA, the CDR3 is TGCAGTGCTAGGGACGCCAGTCCGCTGAACACTGAAGCTTTCTTT.

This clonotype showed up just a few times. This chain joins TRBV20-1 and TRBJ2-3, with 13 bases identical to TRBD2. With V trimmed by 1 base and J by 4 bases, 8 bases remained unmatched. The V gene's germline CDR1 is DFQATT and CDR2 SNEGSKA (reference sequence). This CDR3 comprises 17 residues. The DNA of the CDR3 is TGCAGTGCTAGAGGGGGGGGGACTAGCGGGACCCCAGATACGCAGTATTTT. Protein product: CSARGGGTSGTPDTQYF.

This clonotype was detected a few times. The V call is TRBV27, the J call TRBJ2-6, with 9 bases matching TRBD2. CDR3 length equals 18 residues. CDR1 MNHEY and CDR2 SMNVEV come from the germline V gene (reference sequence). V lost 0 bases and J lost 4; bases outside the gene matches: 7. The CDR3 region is CASSLSSGSIGGANVLTF. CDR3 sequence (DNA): TGTGCCAGCAGTTTATCTAGCGGGAGTATCGGGGGGGCCAACGTCCTGACTTTC.

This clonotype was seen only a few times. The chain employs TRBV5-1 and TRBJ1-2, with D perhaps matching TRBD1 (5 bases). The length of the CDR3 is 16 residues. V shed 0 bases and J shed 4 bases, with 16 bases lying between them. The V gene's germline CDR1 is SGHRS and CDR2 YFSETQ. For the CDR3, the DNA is TGCGCCAGCAGCTTGGCCGCTGAGGGGATCGGCTATGGCTACACCTTC. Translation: CASSLAAEGIGYGYTF.

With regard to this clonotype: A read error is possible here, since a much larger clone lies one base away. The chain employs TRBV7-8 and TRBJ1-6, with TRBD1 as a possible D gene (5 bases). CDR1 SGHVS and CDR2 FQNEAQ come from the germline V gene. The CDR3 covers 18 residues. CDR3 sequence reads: CASSLGTTGFAYSSPLHF. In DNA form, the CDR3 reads TGTGCCAGCAGCTTAGGGACCACAGGCTTCGCCTATAGTTCACCCCTCCACTTT.

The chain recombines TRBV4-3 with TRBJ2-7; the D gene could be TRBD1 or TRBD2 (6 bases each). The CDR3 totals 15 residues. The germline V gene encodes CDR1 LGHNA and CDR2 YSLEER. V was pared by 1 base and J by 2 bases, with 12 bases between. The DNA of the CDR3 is TGCGCCAGCAGCCAAGTAGGGGGGATCCCCTACGAGCAGTACTTC. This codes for CASSQVGGIPYEQYF.

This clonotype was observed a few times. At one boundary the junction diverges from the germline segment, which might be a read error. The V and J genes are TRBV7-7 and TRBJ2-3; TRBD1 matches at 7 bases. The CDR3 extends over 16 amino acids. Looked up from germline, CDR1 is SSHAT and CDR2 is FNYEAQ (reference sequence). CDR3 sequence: CASSPGTAEWTDTQYF. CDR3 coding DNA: TGTGCTAGCAGCCCCGGGACAGCCGAATGGACAGATACGCAGTATTTT.